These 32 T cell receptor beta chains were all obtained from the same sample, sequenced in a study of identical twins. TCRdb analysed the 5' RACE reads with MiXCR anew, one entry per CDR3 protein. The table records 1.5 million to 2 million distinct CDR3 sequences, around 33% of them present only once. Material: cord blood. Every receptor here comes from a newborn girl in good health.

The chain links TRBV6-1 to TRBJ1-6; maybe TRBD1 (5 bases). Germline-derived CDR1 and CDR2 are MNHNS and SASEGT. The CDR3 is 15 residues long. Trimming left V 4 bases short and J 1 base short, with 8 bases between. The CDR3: CASSVRGSYNSPLHF. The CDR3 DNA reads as TGTGCCAGCAGTGTAAGGGGATCCTATAATTCACCCCTCCACTTT.

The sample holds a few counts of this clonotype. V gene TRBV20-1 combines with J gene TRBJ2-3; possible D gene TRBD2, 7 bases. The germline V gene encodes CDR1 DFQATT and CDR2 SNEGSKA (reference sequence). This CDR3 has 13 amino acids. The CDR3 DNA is TGCAGCAACCTGGGGGGGGCCACAGATACGCAGTATTTT. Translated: CSNLGGATDTQYF.

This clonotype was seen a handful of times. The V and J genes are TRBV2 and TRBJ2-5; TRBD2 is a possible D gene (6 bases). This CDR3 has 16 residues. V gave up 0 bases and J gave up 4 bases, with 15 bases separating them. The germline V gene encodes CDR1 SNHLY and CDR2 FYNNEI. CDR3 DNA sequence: TGTGCCAGCAGTGAAGCGCTTCGGGGGTCAGGAGAGACCCAGTACTTC. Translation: CASSEALRGSGETQYF.

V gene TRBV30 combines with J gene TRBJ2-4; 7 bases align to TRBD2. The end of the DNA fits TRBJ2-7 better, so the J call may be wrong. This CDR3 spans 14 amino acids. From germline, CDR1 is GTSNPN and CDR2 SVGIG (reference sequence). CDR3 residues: CAWSVSGASYEQYF. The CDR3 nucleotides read TGTGCCTGGAGTGTAAGCGGGGCCTCCTACGAGCAGTACTTC.

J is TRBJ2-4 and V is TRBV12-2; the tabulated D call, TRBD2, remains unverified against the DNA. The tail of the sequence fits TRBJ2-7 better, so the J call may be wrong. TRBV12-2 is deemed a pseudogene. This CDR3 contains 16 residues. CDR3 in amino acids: CASRLFRSSGNHEQYF. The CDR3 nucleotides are TGTGCAAGTCGCTTGTTTAGGTCTAGCGGGAACCACGAGCAGTACTTC.

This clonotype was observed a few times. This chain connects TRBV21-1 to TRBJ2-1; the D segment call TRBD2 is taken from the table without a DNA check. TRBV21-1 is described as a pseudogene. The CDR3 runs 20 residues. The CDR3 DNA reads TGTGCCAGCAGCAAAGATTTGACTAGCGGGGGCCCAAGCTCCTACAATGAGCAGTTCTTC. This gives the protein CASSKDLTSGGPSSYNEQFF.

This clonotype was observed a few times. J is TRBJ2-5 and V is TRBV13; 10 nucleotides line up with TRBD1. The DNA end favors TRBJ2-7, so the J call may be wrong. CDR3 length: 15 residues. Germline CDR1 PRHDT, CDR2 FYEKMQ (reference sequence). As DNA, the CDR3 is TGTGCCAGCAGCCTCCTAGGGGACAGGGGCTCCGAGCAGTACTTC. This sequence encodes CASSLLGDRGSEQYF.

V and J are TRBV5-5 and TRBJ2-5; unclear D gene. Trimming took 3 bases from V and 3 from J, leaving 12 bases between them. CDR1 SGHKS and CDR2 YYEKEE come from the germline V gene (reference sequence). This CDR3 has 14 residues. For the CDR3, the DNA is TGTGCCAGCAGCTCCTGGAAGGCAAAAGAGACCCAGTACTTC. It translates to CASSSWKAKETQYF.

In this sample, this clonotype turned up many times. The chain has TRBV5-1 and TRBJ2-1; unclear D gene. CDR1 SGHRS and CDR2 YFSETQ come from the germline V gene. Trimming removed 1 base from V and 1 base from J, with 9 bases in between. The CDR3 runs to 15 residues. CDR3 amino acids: CASSLLSSSYNEQFF. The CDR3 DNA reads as TGCGCCAGCAGCTTGCTCTCAAGTTCCTACAATGAGCAGTTCTTC.

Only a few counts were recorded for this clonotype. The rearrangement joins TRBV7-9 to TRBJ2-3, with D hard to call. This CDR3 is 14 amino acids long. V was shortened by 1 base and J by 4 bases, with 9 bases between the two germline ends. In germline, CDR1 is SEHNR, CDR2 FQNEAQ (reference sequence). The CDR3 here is CASSLGVYPDTQYF. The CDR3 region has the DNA TGTGCCAGCAGCTTAGGGGTCTACCCAGATACGCAGTATTTT.

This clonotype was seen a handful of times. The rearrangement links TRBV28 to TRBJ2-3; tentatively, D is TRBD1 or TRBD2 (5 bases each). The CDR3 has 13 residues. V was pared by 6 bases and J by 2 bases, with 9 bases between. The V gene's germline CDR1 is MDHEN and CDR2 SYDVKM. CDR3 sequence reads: CASRTGHTDTQYF. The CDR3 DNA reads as TGTGCCAGCAGAACGGGGCACACAGATACGCAGTATTTT.

CDR3 loop: CASSLSGTQMGEQFF. The CDR3 region has the DNA TGCGCCAGCAGCTTAAGCGGGACCCAAATGGGGGAGCAGTTCTTC. This chain connects TRBV5-1 to TRBJ2-1; 7 bases line up with TRBD2. V lost 2 bases, J lost 10 bases, and 12 bases stayed unmatched. CDR3 length: 15 residues. Germline V gives CDR1 SGHRS, CDR2 YFSETQ.

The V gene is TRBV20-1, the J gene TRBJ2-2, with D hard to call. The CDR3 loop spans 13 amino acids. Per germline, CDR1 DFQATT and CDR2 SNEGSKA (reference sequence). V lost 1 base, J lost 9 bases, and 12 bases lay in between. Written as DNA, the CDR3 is TGCAGTGCTAGAGGCCTCTACCGGAGGGAGCTGTTTTTT. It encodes CSARGLYRRELFF.

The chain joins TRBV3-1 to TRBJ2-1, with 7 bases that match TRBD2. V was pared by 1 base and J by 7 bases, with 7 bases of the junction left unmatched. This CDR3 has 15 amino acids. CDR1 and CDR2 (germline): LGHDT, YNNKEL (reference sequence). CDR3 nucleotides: TGTGCCAGCAGCCAAGTTGGCGGGAGTCGAAATGAGCAGTTCTTC. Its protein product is CASSQVGGSRNEQFF.

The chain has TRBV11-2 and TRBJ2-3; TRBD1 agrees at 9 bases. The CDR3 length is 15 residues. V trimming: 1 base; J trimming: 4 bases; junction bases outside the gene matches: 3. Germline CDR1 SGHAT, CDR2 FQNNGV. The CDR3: CASSLGTGAADTQYF. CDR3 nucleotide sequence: TGTGCCAGCAGCTTAGGGACAGGGGCCGCAGATACGCAGTATTTT.

CDR3 in amino acids: CASSPRNNEKLFF. In nucleotides, the CDR3 is TGTGCCAGCAGCCCCCGTAATAATGAAAAACTGTTTTTT. The chain uses TRBV7-6 and TRBJ1-4; D is unclear. Looked up from germline, CDR1 is SGHVS and CDR2 is FNYEAQ. Trimming removed 5 bases at V and 4 bases at J, with 8 bases between. The CDR3 is 13 amino acids.

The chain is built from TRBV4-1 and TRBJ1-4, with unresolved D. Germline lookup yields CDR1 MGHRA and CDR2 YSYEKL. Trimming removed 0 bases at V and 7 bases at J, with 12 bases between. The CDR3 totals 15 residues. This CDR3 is CASSQDGPKGEKLFF. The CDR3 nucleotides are TGCGCCAGCAGCCAAGATGGCCCAAAGGGTGAAAAACTGTTTTTT.

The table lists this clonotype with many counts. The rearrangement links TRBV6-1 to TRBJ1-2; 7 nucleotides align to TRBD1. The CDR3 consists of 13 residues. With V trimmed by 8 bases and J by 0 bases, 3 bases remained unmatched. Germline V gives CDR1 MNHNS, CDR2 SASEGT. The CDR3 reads CASGTVSNYGYTF. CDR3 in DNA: TGTGCCAGCGGGACAGTCTCTAACTATGGCTACACCTTC.

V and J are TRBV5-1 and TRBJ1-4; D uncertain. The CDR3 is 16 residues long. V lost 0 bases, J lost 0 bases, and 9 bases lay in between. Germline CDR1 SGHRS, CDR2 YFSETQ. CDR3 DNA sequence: TGCGCCAGCAGCTTGGTTCAGGCTGCAACTAATGAAAAACTGTTTTTT. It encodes CASSLVQAATNEKLFF. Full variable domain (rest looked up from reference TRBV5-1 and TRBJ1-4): KAGVTQTPRYLIKTRGQQVTLSCSPISGHRSVSWYQQTPGQGLQFLFEYFSETQRNKGNFPGRFSGRQFSNSRSEMNVSTLELGDSALYLCASSLVQAATNEKLFFGSGTQLSVL.

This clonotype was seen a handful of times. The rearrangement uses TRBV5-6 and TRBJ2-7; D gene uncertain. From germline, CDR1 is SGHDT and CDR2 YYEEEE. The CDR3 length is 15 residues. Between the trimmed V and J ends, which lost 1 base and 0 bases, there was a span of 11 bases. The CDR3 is CASSLFDHSSYEQYF. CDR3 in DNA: TGTGCCAGCAGCTTGTTTGACCACAGCTCCTACGAGCAGTACTTC. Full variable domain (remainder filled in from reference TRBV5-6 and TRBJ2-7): DAGVTQSPTHLIKTRGQQVTLRCSPKSGHDTVSWYQQALGQGPQFIFQYYEEEERQRGNFPDRFSGHQFPNYSSELNVNALLLGDSALYLCASSLFDHSSYEQYFGPGTRLTVT.

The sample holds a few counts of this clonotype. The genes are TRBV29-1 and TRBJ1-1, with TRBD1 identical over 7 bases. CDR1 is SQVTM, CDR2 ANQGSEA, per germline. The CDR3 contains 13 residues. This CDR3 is CRASSGGGTEAFF. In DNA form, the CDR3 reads TGCAGGGCCTCTTCAGGGGGGGGCACTGAAGCTTTCTTT.

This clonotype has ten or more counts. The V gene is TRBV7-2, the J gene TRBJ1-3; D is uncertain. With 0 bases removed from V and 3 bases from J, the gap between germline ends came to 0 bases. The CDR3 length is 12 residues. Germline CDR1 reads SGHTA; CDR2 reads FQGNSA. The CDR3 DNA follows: TGTGCCAGCAGCTTAGCTGGAAACACCATATATTTT. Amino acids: CASSLAGNTIYF.

The CDR3 protein is CASSPMVAVKNEQYF. CDR3 sequence (DNA): TGTGCCAGCAGCCCGATGGTAGCGGTAAAAAATGAGCAGTACTTC. V and J are TRBV14 and TRBJ2-7; weak D call: TRBD2 (6 bases). The CDR3 sequence is 15 residues long. The V end was cut by 4 bases, the J end by 7 bases, with 20 bases between. Germline assignment: CDR1 SGHDN and CDR2 FVKESK.

The CDR3 DNA is TGTGCCAGCAGTTCAGGGGGCCACGACACTGAAGCTTTCTTT. Translated: CASSSGGHDTEAFF. The chain combines TRBV12-3 or TRBV12-4 with TRBJ1-1, with TRBD1 matching 8 bases. CDR3 length: 14 amino acids. After removal of 4 bases from V and 3 bases from J, the junction contained 4 bases not matched to a gene.

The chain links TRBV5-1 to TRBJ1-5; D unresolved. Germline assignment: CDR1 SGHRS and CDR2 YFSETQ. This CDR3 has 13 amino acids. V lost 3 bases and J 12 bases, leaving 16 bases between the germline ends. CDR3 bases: TGCGCCAGCAGCTCAATCCTGTCCAAAGACCAGCATTTT. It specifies CASSSILSKDQHF. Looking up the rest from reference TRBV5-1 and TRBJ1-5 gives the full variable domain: KAGVTQTPRYLIKTRGQQVTLSCSPISGHRSVSWYQQTPGQGLQFLFEYFSETQRNKGNFPGRFSGRQFSNSRSEMNVSTLELGDSALYLCASSSILSKDQHFGDGTRLSIL.

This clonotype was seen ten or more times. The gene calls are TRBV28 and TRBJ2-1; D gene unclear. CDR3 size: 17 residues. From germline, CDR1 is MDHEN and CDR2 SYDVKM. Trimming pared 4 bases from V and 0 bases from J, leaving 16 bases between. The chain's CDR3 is CASSSTSLFSSYNEQFF. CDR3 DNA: TGTGCCAGCAGTTCAACCTCCCTTTTTAGCTCCTACAATGAGCAGTTCTTC.

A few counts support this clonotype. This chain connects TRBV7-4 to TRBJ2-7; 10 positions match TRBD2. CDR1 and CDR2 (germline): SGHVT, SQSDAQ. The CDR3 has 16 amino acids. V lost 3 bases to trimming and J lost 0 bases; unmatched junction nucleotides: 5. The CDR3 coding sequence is TGTGCCAGCAGCTTCTGGACTAGCGGTAGCTCCTACGAGCAGTACTTC. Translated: CASSFWTSGSSYEQYF.

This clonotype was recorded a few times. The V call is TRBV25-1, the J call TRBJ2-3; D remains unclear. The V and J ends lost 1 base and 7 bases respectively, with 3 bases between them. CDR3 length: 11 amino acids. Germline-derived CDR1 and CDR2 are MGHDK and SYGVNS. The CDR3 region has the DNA TGTGCCAGCAGTGAATCACATACGCAGTATTTT. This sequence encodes CASSESHTQYF.

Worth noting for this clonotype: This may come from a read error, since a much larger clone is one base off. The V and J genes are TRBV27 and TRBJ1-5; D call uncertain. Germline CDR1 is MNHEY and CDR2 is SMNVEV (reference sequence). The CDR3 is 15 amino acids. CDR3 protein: CAGSPHEGFDQPQHF. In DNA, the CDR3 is TGTGCCGGCAGCCCACACGAGGGCTTTGATCAGCCCCAGCATTTT.

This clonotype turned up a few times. CDR3 in amino acids: CASSLTEISKNIQYF. CDR3 nucleotides: TGTGCCAGCAGTTTAACAGAAATTTCCAAAAACATTCAGTACTTC. The gene calls are TRBV28 and TRBJ2-4, with unresolved D. There are 15 residues in the CDR3. Deletions cut 2 bases from V and 2 bases from J, with 10 bases between. Germline V CDR1 and CDR2: MDHEN, SYDVKM. The full variable domain, with the rest looked up from reference TRBV28 and TRBJ2-4, is DVKVTQSSRYLVKRTGEKVFLECVQDMDHENMFWYRQDPGLGLRLIYFSYDVKMKEKGDIPEGYSVSREKKERFSLILESASTNQTSMYLCASSLTEISKNIQYFGAGTRLSVL.

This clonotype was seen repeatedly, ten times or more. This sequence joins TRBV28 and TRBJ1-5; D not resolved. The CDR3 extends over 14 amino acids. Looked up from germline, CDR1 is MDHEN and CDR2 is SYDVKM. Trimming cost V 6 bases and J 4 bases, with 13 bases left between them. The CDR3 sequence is CASSPWRENQPQHF. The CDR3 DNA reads TGTGCCAGCAGCCCTTGGAGGGAAAATCAGCCCCAGCATTTT.

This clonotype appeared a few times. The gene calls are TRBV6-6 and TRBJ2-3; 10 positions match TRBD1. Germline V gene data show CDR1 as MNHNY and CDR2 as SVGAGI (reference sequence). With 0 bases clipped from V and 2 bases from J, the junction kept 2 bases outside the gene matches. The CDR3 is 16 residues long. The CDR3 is CASSYSGTGVTDTQYF. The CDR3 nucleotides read TGTGCCAGCAGTTACTCCGGGACAGGGGTCACAGATACGCAGTATTTT.